This T cell receptor (beta chain) comes out of a study of Graves' ophthalmopathy and Graves' hyperthyroidism. General study findings and limits: Most clonotypes expanded in thyroid above 0.001 frequency were present in blood too.

Beta-chain TCR CDR3 regions were amplified from RNA transcripts. The first-round RT-PCR employed HTBI primers together with the Qiagen OneStep RT-PCR kit. A multiplex PCR was then performed as the second round. TCRdb re-derived calls from the multiplex PCR reads in MiXCR, one entry per CDR3 protein. The data hold approximately 540,000 distinct CDR3 sequences, with approximately 35% observed a single time. About this clonotype itself: The target antigen is unknown.

There are 14 residues in the CDR3. The V gene lost 8 bases and the J gene lost 6 bases, with 19 bases spanning the gap. In germline, CDR1 is SQVTM, CDR2 ANQGSEA. Input material: peripheral blood or thyroid tissue (not recorded which). The J gene is TRBJ2-2, the V gene TRBV29-1; TRBD1 is a possible D gene (5 bases). This receptor was identified in an adult man with Graves' hyperthyroidism. The CDR3 region is CSSAGRVAPGELFF. The DNA for the CDR3 is TGCAGCAGTGCAGGCAGGGTGGCCCCCGGGGAGCTGTTTTTT.